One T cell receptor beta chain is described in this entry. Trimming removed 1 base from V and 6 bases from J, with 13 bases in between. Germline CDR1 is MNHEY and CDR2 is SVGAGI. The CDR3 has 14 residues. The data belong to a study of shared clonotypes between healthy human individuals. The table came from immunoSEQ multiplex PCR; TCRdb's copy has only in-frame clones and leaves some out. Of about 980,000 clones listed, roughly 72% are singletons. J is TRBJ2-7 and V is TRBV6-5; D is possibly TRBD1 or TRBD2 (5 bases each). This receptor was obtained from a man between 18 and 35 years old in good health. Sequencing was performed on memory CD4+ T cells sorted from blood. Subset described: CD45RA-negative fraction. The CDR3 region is CASSYFEAGSEQYF. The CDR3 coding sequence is TGTGCCAGCAGTTACTTCGAGGCAGGGAGCGAGCAGTACTTC.